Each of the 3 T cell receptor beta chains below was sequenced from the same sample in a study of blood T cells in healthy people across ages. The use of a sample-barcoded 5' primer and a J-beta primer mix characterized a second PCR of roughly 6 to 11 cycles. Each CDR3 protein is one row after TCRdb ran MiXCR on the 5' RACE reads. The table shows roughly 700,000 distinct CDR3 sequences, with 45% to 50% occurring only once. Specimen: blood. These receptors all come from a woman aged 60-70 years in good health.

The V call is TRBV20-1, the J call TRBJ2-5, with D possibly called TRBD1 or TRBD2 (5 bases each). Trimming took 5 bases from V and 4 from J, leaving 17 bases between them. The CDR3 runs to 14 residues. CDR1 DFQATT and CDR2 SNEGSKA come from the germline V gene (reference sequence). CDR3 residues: CSAGTGPGGETQYF. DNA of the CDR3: TGCAGTGCTGGGACCGGGCCCGGAGGAGAGACCCAGTACTTC.

The CDR3 sequence is CASSHRSTWTQYF. In DNA form, the CDR3 reads TGTGCCAGCAGTCACAGGAGTACGTGGACCCAGTACTTC. The chain combines TRBV6-6 with TRBJ2-4; weak D call: TRBD1 (5 bases). The assigned J gene may be wrong: the sequence end matches TRBJ2-5 better. CDR3 length: 13 amino acids. Germline V gene data show CDR1 as MNHNY and CDR2 as SVGAGI (reference sequence).

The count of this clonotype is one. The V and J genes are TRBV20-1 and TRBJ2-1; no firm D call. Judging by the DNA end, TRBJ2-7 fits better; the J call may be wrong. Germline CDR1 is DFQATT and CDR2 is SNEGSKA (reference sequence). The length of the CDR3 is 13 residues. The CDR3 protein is CSATSDPYNEQYF. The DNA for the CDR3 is TGCAGTGCTACCTCAGACCCTTACAATGAGCAGTACTTC.